The sequence of this T cell receptor beta chain was determined in a study of cytomegalovirus exposure and HLA in healthy donors. In germline, CDR1 is SGHVS, CDR2 FQNEAQ. Trimming removed 5 bases from V and 7 bases from J, with 24 bases in between. The CDR3 has 17 amino acids. Researchers ran the PCR with 60 Vbeta and 13 Jbeta primers. Using immunoSEQ multiplex PCR, the repertoire was profiled, and TCRdb retains in-frame clones only, with some absent. The sample carries 100,000 or so clones, more than 60% recorded once. The genes are TRBV7-8 and TRBJ2-1; TRBD2 is a possible D gene (6 bases). The TCR was taken from a woman in her thirties or forties in good health and CMV-seropositive. Sequenced: PBMCs. The CDR3 loop reads CASSQGLRGLNVNEQFF. The CDR3 DNA reads as TGTGCCAGCAGCCAAGGGTTGAGGGGACTTAATGTAAATGAGCAGTTCTTC.